One and the same sample provided the 5 T cell receptor beta chains below, sequenced in a study of tissue T cells after allogeneic stem cell transplantation. Time point denoted: mouse harvest day 14 after allogeneic transplant. Each mouse received 10^7 T-cell-depleted marrow cells plus 10^6 splenic CD5+ T cells by tail vein. Sequenced by immunoSEQ multiplex PCR; TCRdb stores in-frame clones only, minus some. Altogether about 2,900 clones are present, around 46% being singletons, with the ten largest covering 20% to 25%. What was sequenced was gut tissue. Receptors originate from a female BALB/c mouse given C57BL/6 T cells with graft-versus-host disease after an allogeneic hematopoietic cell transplant.

There are a few counts of this clone. Gene names refer to mouse genes. The read terminates 1 residue before the CDR3 end, so the remaining end is supplied by the germline J gene. The rearrangement uses TRBV12-2 and TRBJ2-7; 13 nucleotides match TRBD2. The CDR3 spans 15 residues. J was trimmed by 3 bases and V by 0 bases; bases with no gene match: 1. Germline assignment: CDR1 SGHLS and CDR2 HYDKME. CDR3 DNA, as far as it was read: TGTGCCAGCTCTCTCCGGGACTGGGGGGGCTATGAACAGTAC. Translation gives CASSLRDWGGYEQY. The entire CDR3 protein reads CASSLRDWGGYEQYF.

Notes on this clone: Genes and germline come from the mouse. From the germline J gene comes the end of the CDR3, since the read stops 1 residue before it. This sequence joins TRBV15 and TRBJ2-4; 12 positions agree with TRBD2. The CDR3 spans 16 residues. Germline loops: CDR1 SGHND, CDR2 FRSKSL. After removal of 4 bases from V and 0 bases from J, the junction contained 2 bases not matched to a gene. The covered CDR3 bases are TGTGCCAGCAGTTCCGGGACTGGGGGGAGTCAAAACACCTTGTAC. Translating gives CASSSGTGGSQNTLY. From start to end, the CDR3 is CASSSGTGGSQNTLYF.

A note on this clone: Gene names follow the mouse nomenclature. The read halts 1 residue ahead of the CDR3 end, with the missing end drawn from the germline J gene. V gene TRBV26 combines with J gene TRBJ2-5; D is ambiguous. V lost 6 bases to trimming and J lost 0 bases, with 10 bases between them. The CDR3 covers 14 residues. Germline-derived CDR1 and CDR2 are KGHPV and FQNQEV (reference sequence). The chain's CDR3 is CASRPSNNQDTQYF. The covered CDR3 bases are TGTGCCAGCAGACCCTCAAACAACCAAGACACCCAGTAC.

Regarding this clone: Mouse germline and gene names are used. The CDR3 is cut off 1 residue early in the read; its end comes from the germline J gene. The chain joins TRBV12-1 to TRBJ2-5; 9 bases agree with TRBD2. V gave up 2 bases and J gave up 4 bases; unmatched junction bases: 0. The length of the CDR3 is 13 residues. Germline V gene sequence: CDR1 SGHSN, CDR2 HYEKVE. The part of the CDR3 DNA that was read is TGTGCCAGCTCTCGACTGGGGGAAGACACCCAGTAC. Encoded protein: CASSRLGEDTQY. The CDR3 in its entirety is CASSRLGEDTQYF.

As concerns this clone: Gene names and germline match the mouse. The sequence runs out 1 residue before the end of the CDR3; the remainder is reconstructed from the germline J gene. This chain connects TRBV23 to TRBJ2-7; TRBD1, the D gene given by the table, was not confirmed from the DNA. This CDR3 contains 14 residues. CDR1 is KGHTA, CDR2 FQNQQP, per germline. The CDR3 sequence is CSSSLRDSSYEQYF. CDR3 bases read: TGCTCCAGCAGCCTCCGGGACAGCTCCTATGAACAGTAC.